In this sample, the clone carrying this T cell receptor beta chain turned up once. This entry is derived from a study of T cell responses to AZD1222 COVID-19 vaccine. Sequencing used immunoSEQ multiplex PCR; TCRdb keeps in-frame clones, though not all of them. The top ten hold around a sixth of the sample, which has roughly 100,000 clones, around nine tenths seen once. This CDR3 is built from 11 residues. V was shortened by 10 bases and J by 7 bases, with 11 bases between the two germline ends. The germline gives CDR1 SGHTA, CDR2 FQGTGA. This material consisted of peripheral blood, taken on day 0 of AZD1222 vaccination. V is TRBV7-3 and J is TRBJ2-1; D possibly corresponds to TRBD1 (5 bases). The sequence came from an adult in good health. The CDR3 bases are TGTGCCACAAGCAAGGGGAATGAGCAGTTCTTC. Translation gives CATSKGNEQFF.